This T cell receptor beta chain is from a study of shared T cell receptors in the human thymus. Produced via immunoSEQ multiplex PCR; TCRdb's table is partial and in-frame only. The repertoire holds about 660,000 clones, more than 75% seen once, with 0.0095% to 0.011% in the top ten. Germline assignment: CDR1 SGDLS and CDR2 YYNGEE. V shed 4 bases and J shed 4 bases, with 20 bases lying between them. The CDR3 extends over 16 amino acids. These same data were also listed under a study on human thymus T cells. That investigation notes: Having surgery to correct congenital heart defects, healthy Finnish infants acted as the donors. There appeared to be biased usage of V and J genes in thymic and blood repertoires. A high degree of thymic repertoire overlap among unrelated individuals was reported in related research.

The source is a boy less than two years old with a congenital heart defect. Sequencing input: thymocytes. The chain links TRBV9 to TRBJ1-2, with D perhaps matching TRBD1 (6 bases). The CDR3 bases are TGTGCCAGCAGCAGTACCAGTGGGGGCCCCCTCTATGGCTACACCTTC. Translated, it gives CASSSTSGGPLYGYTF.